The 18 T cell receptor beta chains below all came from one sample that was sequenced in a study of CD8+ T cells in alopecia areata. Sequencing relied on a cDNA template that was reverse transcribed from extracted RNA. Clones were read by immunoSEQ multiplex PCR, and TCRdb kept only the in-frame ones, dropping some. Of 180,000 or so clones listed, roughly 50% are singletons. Documented treatment: oral pan-JAK inhibitor, 5-10 mg twice daily. Source: CD4+ T cells sorted from blood, taken at week 24, from a patient treated with tofacitinib. The receptors were gathered from a human donor with alopecia areata.

The rearrangement links TRBV7-2 to TRBJ1-3, with no clear D. V was trimmed by 2 bases and J by 5 bases, leaving 7 bases between them. Germline loops: CDR1 SGHTA, CDR2 FQGNSA. There are 13 residues in the CDR3. As DNA, the CDR3 is TGTGCCAGCAGCTTATCGGGGAGAAACACCATATATTTT. Protein: CASSLSGRNTIYF.

The gene calls are TRBV7-3 and TRBJ2-1; D not resolved. The V gene lost 0 bases and the J gene lost 6 bases, with 9 bases spanning the gap. This CDR3 has 14 residues. Germline values: CDR1 SGHTA, CDR2 FQGTGA. CDR3 sequence (DNA): TGTGCCAGCAGCTTAACGACCGTCTCCAATGAGCAGTTCTTC. This codes for CASSLTTVSNEQFF. Based on the CDR3 plus reference TRBV7-3 and TRBJ2-1, the full variable domain is GAGVSQTPSNKVTEKGKYVELRCDPISGHTALYWYRQSLGQGPEFLIYFQGTGAADDSGLPNDRFFAVRPEGSVSTLKIQRTERGDSAVYLCASSLTTVSNEQFFGPGTRLTVL.

This clone has only a few counts. The rearrangement uses TRBV30 and TRBJ2-5; D is perhaps TRBD2 (5 bases). Trimming pared 1 base from V and 3 bases from J, leaving 12 bases between. The germline V gene encodes CDR1 GTSNPN and CDR2 SVGIG (reference sequence). The CDR3 runs 14 residues. CDR3 DNA: TGTGCCTGGAGTGACGGGCTAGCAGAAGAGACCCAGTACTTC. Translating gives CAWSDGLAEETQYF.

The CDR3 here is CASSLTDTQYF. The CDR3 DNA reads as TGTGCCAGCAGCTTAACAGATACGCAGTATTTT. The chain employs TRBV7-2 and TRBJ2-3; D is unresolved. The CDR3 has 11 residues. The germline V gene has CDR1 SGHTA and CDR2 FQGNSA. Deletions cut 2 bases from V and 3 bases from J, with 0 bases between.

The rearrangement uses TRBV6-5 and TRBJ2-5; 10 positions match TRBD2. V lost 5 bases, J lost 4 bases, and 4 bases stayed unmatched. Looked up from germline, CDR1 is MNHEY and CDR2 is SVGAGI. The CDR3 has 14 amino acids. DNA for the CDR3: TGTGCCAGCAGTCCACTAGCGGGGCTAGAGACCCAGTACTTC. Translating it yields CASSPLAGLETQYF.

This sequence joins TRBV5-6 and TRBJ1-5; the D gene is possibly TRBD1 (5 bases). This CDR3 spans 17 amino acids. Germline V CDR1 and CDR2: SGHDT, YYEEEE. V dropped 4 bases and J dropped 0 bases, with 17 bases sitting between them. In nucleotides, the CDR3 is TGTGCCAGCAGCCGGACTACCGACAGCTATAGCAATCAGCCCCAGCATTTT. Translation: CASSRTTDSYSNQPQHF.

This chain links TRBV5-6 with TRBJ1-2; the D is unclear. CDR1 and CDR2 (germline): SGHDT, YYEEEE. V shed 5 bases and J shed 3 bases, with 5 bases lying between them. This CDR3 region has 11 residues. CDR3 in DNA: TGTGCCAGCAGAAGGGACTATGGCTACACCTTC. It yields the protein CASRRDYGYTF.

This chain connects TRBV20-1 to TRBJ1-1, with 8 bases aligning to TRBD1. This CDR3 is 11 amino acids long. The germline V gene has CDR1 DFQATT and CDR2 SNEGSKA (reference sequence). The ends lost 6 bases at V and 7 bases at J; junction bases unmatched: 4. The CDR3 spells CSAGTGFEAFF. In DNA form, the CDR3 reads TGCAGTGCAGGGACAGGTTTTGAAGCTTTCTTT.

V and J are TRBV27 and TRBJ2-6, with D hard to call. This CDR3 region has 14 residues. V was trimmed by 5 bases and J by 0 bases, leaving 5 bases between them. CDR1 and CDR2 from the germline V gene are MNHEY and SMNVEV (reference sequence). The CDR3 DNA sequence: TGTGCCAGCAGTCAGACCTCTGGGGCCAACGTCCTGACTTTC. Translation: CASSQTSGANVLTF. Full variable domain (remainder filled in from reference TRBV27 and TRBJ2-6): EAQVTQNPRYLITVTGKKLTVTCSQNMNHEYMSWYRQDPGLGLRQIYYSMNVEVTDKGDVPEGYKVSRKEKRNFPLILESPSPNQTSLYFCASSQTSGANVLTFGAGSRLTVL.

The CDR3 sequence is CSASDLNEQFF. CDR3 bases: TGCAGTGCTAGCGACCTAAATGAGCAGTTCTTC. This chain connects TRBV20-1 to TRBJ2-1, with D unresolved. This CDR3 has 11 residues. The germline CDR1 and CDR2 sequences are DFQATT and SNEGSKA (reference sequence). V lost 3 bases and J 7 bases, leaving 7 bases between the germline ends.

The rearrangement links TRBV5-1 to TRBJ2-3; possible D gene TRBD2, 6 bases. Germline V gene data show CDR1 as SGHRS and CDR2 as YFSETQ. This CDR3 region has 13 residues. V was trimmed by 4 bases and J by 5 bases, leaving 11 bases between them. The CDR3 coding sequence is TGCGCCAGCAGCCCAAGGAGGGGAGATACGCAGTATTTT. Its translation: CASSPRRGDTQYF.

This clone was counted between two and nine times. This chain joins TRBV29-1 and TRBJ2-5; D is possibly TRBD1 (5 bases). Germline V gives CDR1 SQVTM, CDR2 ANQGSEA. V was clipped by 3 bases and J by 11 bases, with 19 bases between them. The CDR3 loop spans 13 amino acids. Here the CDR3 reads CSVEMDTWTAQYF. DNA for the CDR3: TGCAGCGTTGAGATGGACACCTGGACCGCGCAGTACTTC.

This clone was seen a single time. The chain carries TRBV29-1 and TRBJ1-4; the D is unclear. The CDR3 consists of 12 residues. CDR1 and CDR2 from the germline V gene are SQVTM and ANQGSEA. The V end was cut by 5 bases, the J end by 0 bases, with 4 bases between. CDR3 in amino acids: CSVLATNEKLFF. The CDR3 coding sequence is TGCAGCGTTCTAGCAACTAATGAAAAACTGTTTTTT.

The gene calls are TRBV11-2 and TRBJ2-4, with 13 bases identical to TRBD2. CDR3 length: 14 amino acids. Germline CDR1 SGHAT, CDR2 FQNNGV. Unmatched junction bases numbered 4, after V lost 5 bases and J lost 9 bases. The CDR3 region is CASSPRLAGGIQYF. The CDR3 DNA reads TGTGCCAGCAGCCCACGACTAGCGGGGGGCATTCAGTACTTC.

This chain joins TRBV25-1 and TRBJ2-1, with 7 bases matching TRBD1. This CDR3 contains 17 residues. Germline CDR1 reads MGHDK; CDR2 reads SYGVNS. Trimming at V came to 4 bases and at J to 0 bases, leaving 9 bases not matched to a gene. CDR3 in amino acids: CASSARDREDSYNEQFF. CDR3 coding DNA: TGTGCCAGCAGTGCTCGAGACAGGGAAGACTCCTACAATGAGCAGTTCTTC.

The CDR3 protein is CASSVAGNYSPLHF. The CDR3, as DNA: TGTGCCAGCAGCGTAGCGGGGAATTATTCACCCCTCCACTTT. The chain recombines TRBV9 with TRBJ1-6, with unresolved D. V was trimmed by 0 bases and J by 8 bases, leaving 9 bases between them. Germline V gene data show CDR1 as SGDLS and CDR2 as YYNGEE. This CDR3 is built from 14 residues.

This rearrangement joins TRBV29-1 to TRBJ1-2; possible D gene TRBD1, 5 bases. The CDR3 has 11 residues. V lost 7 bases to trimming and J lost 4 bases, with 10 bases between them. The germline V gene encodes CDR1 SQVTM and CDR2 ANQGSEA. The CDR3 here is CSAGAGYGYTF. The CDR3 DNA is TGCAGCGCTGGGGCGGGCTATGGCTACACCTTC.

The CDR3 protein is CASSQHRDRADQPQHF. The CDR3 coding sequence is TGTGCCAGCAGTCAGCACCGGGACAGGGCAGATCAGCCCCAGCATTTT. V usage is TRBV6-6 and J usage is TRBJ1-5; 9 nucleotides agree with TRBD1. Trimming at V came to 5 bases and at J to 5 bases, leaving 10 bases not matched to a gene. Germline CDR1 MNHNY, CDR2 SVGAGI (reference sequence). The CDR3 extends over 16 amino acids.